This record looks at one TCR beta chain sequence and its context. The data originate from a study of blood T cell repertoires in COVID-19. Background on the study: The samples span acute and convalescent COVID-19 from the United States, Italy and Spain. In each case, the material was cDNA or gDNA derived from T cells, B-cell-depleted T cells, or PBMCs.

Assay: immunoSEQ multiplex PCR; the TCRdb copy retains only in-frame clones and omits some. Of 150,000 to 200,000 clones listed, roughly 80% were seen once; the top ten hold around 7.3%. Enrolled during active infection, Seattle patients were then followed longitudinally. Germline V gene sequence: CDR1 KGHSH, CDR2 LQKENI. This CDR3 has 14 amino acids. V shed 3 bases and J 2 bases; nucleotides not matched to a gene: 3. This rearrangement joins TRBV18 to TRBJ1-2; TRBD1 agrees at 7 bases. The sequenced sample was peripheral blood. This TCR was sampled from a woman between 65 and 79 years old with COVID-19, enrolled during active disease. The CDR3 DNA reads TGTGCCAGCTCACCCTCACAGGGGAACTATGGCTACACCTTC. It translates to CASSPSQGNYGYTF.